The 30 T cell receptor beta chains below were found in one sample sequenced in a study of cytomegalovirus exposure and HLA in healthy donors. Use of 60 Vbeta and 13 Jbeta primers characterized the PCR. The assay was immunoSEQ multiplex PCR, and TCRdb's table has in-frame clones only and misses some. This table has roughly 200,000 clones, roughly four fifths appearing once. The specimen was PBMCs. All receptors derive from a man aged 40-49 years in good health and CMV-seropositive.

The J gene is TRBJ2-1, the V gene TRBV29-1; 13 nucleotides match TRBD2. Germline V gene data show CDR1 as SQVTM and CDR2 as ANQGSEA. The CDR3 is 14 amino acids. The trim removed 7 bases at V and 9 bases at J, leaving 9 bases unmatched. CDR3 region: CSDQLAGGPGEQFF. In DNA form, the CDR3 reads TGCAGCGACCAACTAGCGGGAGGGCCAGGTGAGCAGTTCTTC.

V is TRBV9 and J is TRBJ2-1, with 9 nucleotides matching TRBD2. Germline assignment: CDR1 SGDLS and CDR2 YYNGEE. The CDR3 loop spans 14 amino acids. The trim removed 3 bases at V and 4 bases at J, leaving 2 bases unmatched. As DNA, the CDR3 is TGTGCCAGCAGCGAGACTAGCGGTTACAATGAGCAGTTCTTC. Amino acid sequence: CASSETSGYNEQFF.

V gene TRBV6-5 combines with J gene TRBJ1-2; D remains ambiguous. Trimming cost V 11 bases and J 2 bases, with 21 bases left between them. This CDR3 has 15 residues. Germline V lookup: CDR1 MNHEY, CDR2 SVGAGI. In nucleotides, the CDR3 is TGTGCCTGTCGGGAGGCAGCAAAAAAAAACTATGGCTACACCTTC. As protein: CACREAAKKNYGYTF.

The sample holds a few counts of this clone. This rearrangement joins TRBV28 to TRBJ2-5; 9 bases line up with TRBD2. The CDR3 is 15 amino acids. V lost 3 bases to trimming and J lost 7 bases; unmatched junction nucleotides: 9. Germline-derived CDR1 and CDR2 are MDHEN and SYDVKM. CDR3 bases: TGTGCCAGCAGTTTCTCTAGCGGGACGCCCGGGACCCAGTACTTC. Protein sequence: CASSFSSGTPGTQYF.

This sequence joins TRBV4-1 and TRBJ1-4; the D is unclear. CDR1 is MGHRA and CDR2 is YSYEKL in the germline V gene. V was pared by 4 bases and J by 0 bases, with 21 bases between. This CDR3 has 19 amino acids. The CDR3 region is CASSRASSTPMATNEKLFF. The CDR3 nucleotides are TGCGCCAGCAGCCGGGCTTCGTCGACCCCTATGGCAACTAATGAAAAACTGTTTTTT.

The CDR3 loop is CASSQMGTGDEKLFF. In DNA form, the CDR3 reads TGTGCCAGCAGCCAAATGGGGACAGGGGACGAAAAACTGTTTTTT. This chain joins TRBV14 and TRBJ1-4; 10 bases align to TRBD1. Germline values: CDR1 SGHDN, CDR2 FVKESK. After removal of 2 bases from V and 8 bases from J, the junction contained 5 bases not matched to a gene. The CDR3 extends over 15 amino acids.

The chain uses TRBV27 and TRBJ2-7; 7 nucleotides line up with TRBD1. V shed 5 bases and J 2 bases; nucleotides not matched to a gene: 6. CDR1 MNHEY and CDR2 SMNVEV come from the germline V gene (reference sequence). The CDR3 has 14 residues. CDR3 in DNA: TGTGCCAGCAGTAGGGCCCAGGGGGCCTACGAGCAGTACTTC. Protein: CASSRAQGAYEQYF.

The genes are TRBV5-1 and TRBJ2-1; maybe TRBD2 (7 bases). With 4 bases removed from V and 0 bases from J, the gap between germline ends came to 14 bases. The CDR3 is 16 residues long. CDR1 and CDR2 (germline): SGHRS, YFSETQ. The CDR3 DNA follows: TGCGCCAGCAGCCCGGTGGGAGGGGGCTCCTACAATGAGCAGTTCTTC. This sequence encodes CASSPVGGGSYNEQFF.

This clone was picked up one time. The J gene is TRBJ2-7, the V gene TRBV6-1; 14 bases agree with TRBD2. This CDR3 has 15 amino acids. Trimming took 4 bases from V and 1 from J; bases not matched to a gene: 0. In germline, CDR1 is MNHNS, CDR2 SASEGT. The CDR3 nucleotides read TGTGCCAGCAGTGGGACTAGCGGGAGGTCCTACGAGCAGTACTTC. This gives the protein CASSGTSGRSYEQYF.

CDR3 DNA: TGTGCCAGCACCCAAACCGCGTGGACAGGATGCAATCAGCCCCAGCATTTT. This gives the protein CASTQTAWTGCNQPQHF. This rearrangement joins TRBV7-3 to TRBJ1-5; TRBD1 aligns across 7 bases. Trimming took 7 bases from V and 2 from J; bases not matched to a gene: 14. There are 17 residues in the CDR3. Germline V gene lookup returns CDR1 SGHTA and CDR2 FQGTGA.

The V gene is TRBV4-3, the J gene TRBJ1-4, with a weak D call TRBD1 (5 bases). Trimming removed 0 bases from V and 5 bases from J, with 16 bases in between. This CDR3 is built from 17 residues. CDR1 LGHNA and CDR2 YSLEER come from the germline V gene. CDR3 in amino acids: CASSQETIGGINEKLFF. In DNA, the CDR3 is TGCGCCAGCAGCCAAGAAACCATCGGGGGGATCAATGAAAAACTGTTTTTT.

CDR3 loop: CASSLDTYEQYF. DNA of the CDR3: TGTGCCAGCAGCCTGGACACCTACGAGCAGTACTTC. The gene calls are TRBV6-5 and TRBJ2-7, with D possibly TRBD1 on 5 matching bases. In germline, CDR1 is MNHEY, CDR2 SVGAGI. V dropped 6 bases and J dropped 2 bases, with 8 bases sitting between them. The CDR3 spans 12 residues.

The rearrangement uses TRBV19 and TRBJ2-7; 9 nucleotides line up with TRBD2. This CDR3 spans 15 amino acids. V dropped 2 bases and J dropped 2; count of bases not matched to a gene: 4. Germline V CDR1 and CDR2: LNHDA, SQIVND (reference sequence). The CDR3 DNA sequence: TGTGCCAGTAGTATACTGGCGGGGGGGCCCTACGAGCAGTACTTC. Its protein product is CASSILAGGPYEQYF.

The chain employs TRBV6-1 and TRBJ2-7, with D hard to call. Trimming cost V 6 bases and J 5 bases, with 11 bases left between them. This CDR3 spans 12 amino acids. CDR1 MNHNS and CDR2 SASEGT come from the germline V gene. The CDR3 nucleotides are TGTGCCAGCAGGCCTAGTTATGACGAGCAGTACTTC. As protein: CASRPSYDEQYF.

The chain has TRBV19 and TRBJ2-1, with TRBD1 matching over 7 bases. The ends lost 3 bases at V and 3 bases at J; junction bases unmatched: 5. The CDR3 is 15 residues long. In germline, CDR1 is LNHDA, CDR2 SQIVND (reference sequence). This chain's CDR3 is CASSIGQADYNEQFF. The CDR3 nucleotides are TGTGCCAGTAGTATTGGACAGGCAGACTACAATGAGCAGTTCTTC. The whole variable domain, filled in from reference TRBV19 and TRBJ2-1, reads DGGITQSPKYLFRKEGQNVTLSCEQNLNHDAMYWYRQDPGQGLRLIYYSQIVNDFQKGDIAEGYSVSREKKESFPLTVTSAQKNPTAFYLCASSIGQADYNEQFFGPGTRLTVL.

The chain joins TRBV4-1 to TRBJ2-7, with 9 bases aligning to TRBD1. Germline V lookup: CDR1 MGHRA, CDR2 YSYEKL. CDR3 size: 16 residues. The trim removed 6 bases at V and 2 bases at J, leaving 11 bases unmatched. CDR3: CASRATGGSKAYEQYF. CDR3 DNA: TGCGCCAGCAGGGCGACAGGGGGAAGTAAGGCCTACGAGCAGTACTTC.

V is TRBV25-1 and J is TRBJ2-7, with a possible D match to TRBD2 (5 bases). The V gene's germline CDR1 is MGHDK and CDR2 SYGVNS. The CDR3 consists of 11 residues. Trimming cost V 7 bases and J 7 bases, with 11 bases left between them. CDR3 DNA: TGTGCCAGCAAAGGAGGCGGGGAGCAGTACTTC. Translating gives CASKGGGEQYF.

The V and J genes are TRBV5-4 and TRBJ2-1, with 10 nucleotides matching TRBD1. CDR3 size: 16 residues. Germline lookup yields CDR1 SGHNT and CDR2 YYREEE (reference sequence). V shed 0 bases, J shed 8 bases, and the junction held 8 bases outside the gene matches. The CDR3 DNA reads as TGTGCCAGCAGCTTGGAAGGGGACAGGGGCTTGTATGAGCAGTTCTTC. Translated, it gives CASSLEGDRGLYEQFF.

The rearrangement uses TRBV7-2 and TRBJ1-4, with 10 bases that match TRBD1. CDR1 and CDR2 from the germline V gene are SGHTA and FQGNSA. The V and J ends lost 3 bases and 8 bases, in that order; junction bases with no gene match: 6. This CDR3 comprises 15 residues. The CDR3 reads CASSFSTGGDEKLFF. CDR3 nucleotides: TGTGCCAGCAGCTTTTCGACAGGGGGCGACGAAAAACTGTTTTTT.

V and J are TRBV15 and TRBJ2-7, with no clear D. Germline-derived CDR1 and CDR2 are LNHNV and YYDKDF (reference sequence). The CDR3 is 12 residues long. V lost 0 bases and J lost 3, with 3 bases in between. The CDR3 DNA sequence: TGTGCCACCAGCAGAGAACACTACGAGCAGTACTTC. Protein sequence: CATSREHYEQYF.

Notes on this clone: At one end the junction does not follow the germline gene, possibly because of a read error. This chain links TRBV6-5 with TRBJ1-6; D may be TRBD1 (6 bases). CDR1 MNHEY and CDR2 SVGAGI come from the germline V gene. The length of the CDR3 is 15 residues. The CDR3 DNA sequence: TGTGCCAGCAGCTCTGACAGGTCCTCTAATTCACCCCTCCACTTT. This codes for CASSSDRSSNSPLHF.

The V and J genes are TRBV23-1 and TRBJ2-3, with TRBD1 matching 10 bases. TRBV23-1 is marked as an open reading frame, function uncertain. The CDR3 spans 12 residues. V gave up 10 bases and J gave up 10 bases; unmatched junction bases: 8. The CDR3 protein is CAKGGGQGSQYF. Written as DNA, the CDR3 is TGCGCCAAGGGGGGGGGACAGGGGTCGCAGTATTTT.

In DNA form, the CDR3 reads TGCAGCGCAACCGGGACAGGTTACTCCTACGAGCAGTACTTC. Residues: CSATGTGYSYEQYF. The chain couples TRBV29-1 to TRBJ2-7, with 8 bases aligning to TRBD1. The germline gives CDR1 SQVTM, CDR2 ANQGSEA. The CDR3 is 14 amino acids. With 7 bases clipped from V and 0 bases from J, the junction kept 8 bases outside the gene matches.

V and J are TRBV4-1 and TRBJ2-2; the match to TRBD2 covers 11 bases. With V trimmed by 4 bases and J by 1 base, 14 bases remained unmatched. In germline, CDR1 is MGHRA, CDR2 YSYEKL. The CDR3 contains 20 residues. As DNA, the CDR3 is TGCGCCAGCAGCCGAGATCCGGGACTAGCGGAAACCAAGAACACCGGGGAGCTGTTTTTT. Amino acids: CASSRDPGLAETKNTGELFF.

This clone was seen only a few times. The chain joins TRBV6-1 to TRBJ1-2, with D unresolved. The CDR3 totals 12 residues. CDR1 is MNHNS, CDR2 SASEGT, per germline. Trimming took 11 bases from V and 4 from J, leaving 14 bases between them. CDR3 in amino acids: CAAVPGLYGYTF. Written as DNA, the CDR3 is TGTGCCGCCGTCCCAGGACTCTATGGCTACACCTTC.

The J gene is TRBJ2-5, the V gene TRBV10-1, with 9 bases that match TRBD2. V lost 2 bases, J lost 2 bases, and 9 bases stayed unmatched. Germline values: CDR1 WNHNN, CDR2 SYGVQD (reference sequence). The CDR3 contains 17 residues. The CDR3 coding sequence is TGCGCCAGCAGTGAGACGGGGCGGGGGGGAAAACAAGAGACCCAGTACTTC. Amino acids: CASSETGRGGKQETQYF.

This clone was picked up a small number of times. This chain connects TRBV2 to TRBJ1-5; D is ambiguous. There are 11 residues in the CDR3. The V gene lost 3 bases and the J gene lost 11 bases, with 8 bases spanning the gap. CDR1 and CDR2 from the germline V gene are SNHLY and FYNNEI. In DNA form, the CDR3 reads TGTGCCAGCAGTGACGGTGGTTCCCAGCATTTT. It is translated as CASSDGGSQHF.

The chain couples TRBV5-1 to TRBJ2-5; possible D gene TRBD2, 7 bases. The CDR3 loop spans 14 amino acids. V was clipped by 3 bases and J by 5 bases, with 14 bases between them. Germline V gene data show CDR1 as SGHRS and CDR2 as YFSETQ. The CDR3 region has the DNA TGCGCCAGCAGCTACGCCAGGGGAGGGGAGACCCAGTACTTC. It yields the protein CASSYARGGETQYF. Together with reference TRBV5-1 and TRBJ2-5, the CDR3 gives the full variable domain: KAGVTQTPRYLIKTRGQQVTLSCSPISGHRSVSWYQQTPGQGLQFLFEYFSETQRNKGNFPGRFSGRQFSNSRSEMNVSTLELGDSALYLCASSYARGGETQYFGPGTRLLVL.

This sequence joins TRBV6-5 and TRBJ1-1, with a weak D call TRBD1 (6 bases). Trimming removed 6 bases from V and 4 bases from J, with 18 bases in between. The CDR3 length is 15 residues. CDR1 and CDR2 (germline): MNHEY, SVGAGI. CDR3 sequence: CASSLQGMSSTEAFF. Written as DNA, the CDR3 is TGTGCCAGCAGCCTACAGGGTATGAGTAGCACTGAAGCTTTCTTT.

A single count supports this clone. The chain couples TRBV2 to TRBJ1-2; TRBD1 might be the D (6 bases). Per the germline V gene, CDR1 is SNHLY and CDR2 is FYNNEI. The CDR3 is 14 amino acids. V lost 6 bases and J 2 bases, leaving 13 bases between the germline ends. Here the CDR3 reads CASSSGAKNYGYTF. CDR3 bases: TGTGCCAGCAGCTCAGGGGCGAAAAACTATGGCTACACCTTC.